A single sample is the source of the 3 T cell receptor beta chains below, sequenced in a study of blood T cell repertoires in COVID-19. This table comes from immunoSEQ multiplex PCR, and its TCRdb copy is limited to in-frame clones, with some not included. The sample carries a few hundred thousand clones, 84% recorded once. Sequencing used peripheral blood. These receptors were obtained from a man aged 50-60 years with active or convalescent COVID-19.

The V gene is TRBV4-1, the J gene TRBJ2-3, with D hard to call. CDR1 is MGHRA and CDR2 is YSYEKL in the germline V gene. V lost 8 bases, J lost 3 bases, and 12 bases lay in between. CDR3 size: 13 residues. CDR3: CASGTGGTDTQYF. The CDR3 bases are TGCGCCAGCGGTACGGGTGGGACAGATACGCAGTATTTT.

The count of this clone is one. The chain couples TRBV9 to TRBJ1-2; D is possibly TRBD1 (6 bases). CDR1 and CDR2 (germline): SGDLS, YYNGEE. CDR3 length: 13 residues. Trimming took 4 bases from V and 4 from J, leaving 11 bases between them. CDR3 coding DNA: TGTGCCAGCAGCCAGGACAGCTCCTATGGCTACACCTTC. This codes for CASSQDSSYGYTF.

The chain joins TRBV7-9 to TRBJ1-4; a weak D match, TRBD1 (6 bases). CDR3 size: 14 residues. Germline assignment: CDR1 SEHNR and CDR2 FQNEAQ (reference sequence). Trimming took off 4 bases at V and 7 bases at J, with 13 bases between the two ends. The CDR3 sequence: CASSSAGAGEKLFF. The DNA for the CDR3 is TGTGCCAGCAGCTCCGCGGGGGCTGGTGAAAAACTGTTTTTT.